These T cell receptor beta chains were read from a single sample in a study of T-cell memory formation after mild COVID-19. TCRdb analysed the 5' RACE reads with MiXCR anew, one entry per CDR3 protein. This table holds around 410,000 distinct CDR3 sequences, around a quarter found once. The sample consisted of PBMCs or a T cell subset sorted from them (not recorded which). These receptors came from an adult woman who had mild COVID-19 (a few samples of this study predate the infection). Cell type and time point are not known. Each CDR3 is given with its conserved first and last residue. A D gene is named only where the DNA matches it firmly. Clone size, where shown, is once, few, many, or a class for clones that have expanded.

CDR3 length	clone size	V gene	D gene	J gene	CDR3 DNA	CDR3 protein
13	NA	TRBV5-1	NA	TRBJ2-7	TGCGCCAGCAGCTTCACCTCGCCCAACGAGCAGTACTTC	CASSFTSPNEQYF
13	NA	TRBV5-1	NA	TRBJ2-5	TGCGCCAGCCAGATTGACACCCAAGAGACCCAGTACTTC	CASQIDTQETQYF
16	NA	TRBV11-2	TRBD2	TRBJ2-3	TGTGCCAGCAGCTTAGGGACTAGCGGCGTCACAGATACGCAGTATTTT	CASSLGTSGVTDTQYF
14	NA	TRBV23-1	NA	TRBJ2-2	TGCGCCAGTCGAGTCCGATTCTATCCCGGGGAGCTGTTTTTT	CASRVRFYPGELFF
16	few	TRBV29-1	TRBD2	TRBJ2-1	TGCAGCGTTGTCGCGGACGGACTAGCTAACTACAATGAGCAGTTCTTC	CSVVADGLANYNEQFF
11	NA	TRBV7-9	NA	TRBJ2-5	TGTGCCAGCAGCTTAGATGGACCAAAGTACTTC	CASSLDGPKYF
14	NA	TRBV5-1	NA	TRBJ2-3	TGCGCCAGCAGCTTGAACCAGTATTCTGATACGCAGTATTTT	CASSLNQYSDTQYF
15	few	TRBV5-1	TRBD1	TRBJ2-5	TGCGCCAGCAGTCCGTCTCAGGGGGCCCGGGAGACCCAGTACTTC	CASSPSQGARETQYF
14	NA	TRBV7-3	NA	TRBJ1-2	TGTGCCAGCAGCTTAGGTGGCAGGGACTATGGCTACACCTTC	CASSLGGRDYGYTF
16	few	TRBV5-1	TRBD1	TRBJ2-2	TGCGCCAGCAGGCCAAGATCCGGGACAGGGTCCGGGGAGCTGTTTTTT	CASRPRSGTGSGELFF
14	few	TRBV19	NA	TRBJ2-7	TGTGCCAGTAGTATTGGCCTCCAGTCCTACGAGCAGTACTTC	CASSIGLQSYEQYF
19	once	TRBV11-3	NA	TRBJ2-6	TGTGCCAGCAGCTTAATGTTCTCCGGGCGGGTCTCTGGGGCCAACGTCCTGACTTTC	CASSLMFSGRVSGANVLTF
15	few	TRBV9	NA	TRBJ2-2	TGTGCCAGCAGCGTAGAAGCAGCGAACACCGGGGAGCTGTTTTTT	CASSVEAANTGELFF
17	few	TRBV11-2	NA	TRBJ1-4	TGTGCCAGCAGCCCCCGACGAGCATGGGACGGCGATGAAAAACTGTTTTTT	CASSPRRAWDGDEKLFF
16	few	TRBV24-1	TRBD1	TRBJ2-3	TGTGCCACCAGTGAGCTGGACAGGGGGTTGTCAGATACGCAGTATTTT	CATSELDRGLSDTQYF
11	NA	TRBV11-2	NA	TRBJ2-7	TGTGCCAGCAGCTTATGGAGGGAGCAGTACTTC	CASSLWREQYF
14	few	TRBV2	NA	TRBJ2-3	TGTGCCAGCAGTGAGGTGGGACACACAGATACGCAGTATTTT	CASSEVGHTDTQYF
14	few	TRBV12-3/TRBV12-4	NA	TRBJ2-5	TGTGCCAGCAGTACGTGGACTATCCAAGAGACCCAGTACTTC	CASSTWTIQETQYF
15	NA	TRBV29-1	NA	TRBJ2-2	TGCAGCGTTGAACGGGTTTACTTGGGGACCGGGGAGCTGTTTTTT	CSVERVYLGTGELFF
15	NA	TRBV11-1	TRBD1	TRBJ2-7	TGTGCCAGCAGCGCGTCCGGGACAGGGGGCGGCGAGCAGTACTTC	CASSASGTGGGEQYF
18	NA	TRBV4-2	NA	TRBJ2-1	TGTGCCAGCAGCCAAGGCTGGGTGGGCAGGGTCGTCAGGAATGAGCAGTTCTTC	CASSQGWVGRVVRNEQFF
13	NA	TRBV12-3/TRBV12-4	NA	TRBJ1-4	TGTGCCAGCAGTTTGGCCCAGGGGGAAAAACTGTTTTTT	CASSLAQGEKLFF
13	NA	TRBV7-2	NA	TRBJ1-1	TGTGCCAGCAGCTTAGTGGCCCACACTGAAGCTTTCTTT	CASSLVAHTEAFF
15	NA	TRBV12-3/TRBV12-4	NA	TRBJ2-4	TGTGCCAGCAGTTTACAGTTCGCGGCCAAAAACATTCAGTACTTC	CASSLQFAAKNIQYF
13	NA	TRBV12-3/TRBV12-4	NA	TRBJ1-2	TGTGCCAGCAGTTTAGGGGGCTACTATGGCTACACCTTC	CASSLGGYYGYTF
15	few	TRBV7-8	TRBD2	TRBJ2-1	TGTGCCAGCAGCTTAGGCGGGAGGAGTTTCGATGAGCAGTTCTTC	CASSLGGRSFDEQFF
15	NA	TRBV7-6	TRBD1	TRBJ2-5	TGTGCCAGCAGCTCCCCGGGACAGGCTCAAGAGACCCAGTACTTC	CASSSPGQAQETQYF
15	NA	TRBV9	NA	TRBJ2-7	TGTGCCAGCAGCGTAGGGTCCGACTTCTCCTACGAGCAGTACTTC	CASSVGSDFSYEQYF
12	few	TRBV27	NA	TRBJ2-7	TGTGCCAGCAGTTTTAGTGGAGTCCGTCAGTACTTC	CASSFSGVRQYF
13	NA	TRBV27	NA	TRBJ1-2	TGTGCCAGCAGACCCCGGGACACGGCCCCCTACACCTTC	CASRPRDTAPYTF
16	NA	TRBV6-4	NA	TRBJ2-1	TGTGCCAGCAGTGACTGGGGCAGGAACGGCGTCAATGAGCAGTTCTTC	CASSDWGRNGVNEQFF
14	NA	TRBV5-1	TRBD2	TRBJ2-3	TGCGCCAGCAGCTTGGAGGGAGGGATAGATACGCAGTATTTT	CASSLEGGIDTQYF
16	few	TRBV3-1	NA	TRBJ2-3	TGTGCCAGCAGCCAAGATGTGGGCGGGGGCACAGATACGCAGTATTTT	CASSQDVGGGTDTQYF